The source of this TCR beta chain is a study of cytomegalovirus exposure and HLA in healthy donors. Study findings and constraints: As a later analysis showed, a missense DCLRE1C variant was linked to trimming of TCR beta V- and J-genes.

The CDR3 contains 14 residues. Germline V gene lookup returns CDR1 MGHRA and CDR2 YSYEKL. The V and J ends lost 0 bases and 0 bases respectively, with 4 bases between them. A remark on this clone: The antigen is unknown.

The PCR ran on 60 Vbeta and 13 Jbeta primers. The repertoire was sequenced with immunoSEQ multiplex PCR; TCRdb's copy has only in-frame clones and lacks some. The data contain fewer than 250,000 clones, 70% to 90% of them singletons. The sequencing sample was made of PBMCs. The TCR comes from a man aged 25-45 years in good health and CMV-seronegative. The chain couples TRBV4-1 to TRBJ2-3; D is undetermined. CDR3 protein: CASSQDRSTDTQYF. CDR3 DNA: TGCGCCAGCAGCCAAGACCGGAGCACAGATACGCAGTATTTT.